This T cell receptor beta chain was identified during a study of T-cell reconstitution after alpha-beta-depleted transplantation in children. The CDR3 runs 17 residues. Germline trimming cut 2 bases from V and 7 bases from J; bases unmatched to any gene: 7. About this clonotype itself: Antigen unknown.

It was with unique molecular identifiers that the TCRbeta library was prepared. TCRdb used MiXCR to reprocess the PCR reads, holding one entry per CDR3 protein. The sample holds about 830,000 distinct CDR3 sequences; 16% are singletons and the top ten take under 6%. Study-wide points: Approximately two months post-transplant, alpha-beta T cells reportedly originated from several hundred expanded graft clones. Newly produced T cells mostly accounted for T-cell counts and diversity one year post-transplant. Surviving recipient cells, namely T cells and thymic progenitors, were the source of high day-60 TCRbeta diversity in some patients.

The receptor comes from a male patient younger than 18 who had a stem cell transplant for acute lymphoblastic leukemia, so the T cells may come from the graft donor. The J gene is TRBJ2-2, the V gene TRBV12-3 or TRBV12-4, with 13 positions matching TRBD2. Sample: PBMCs, mostly from graft donor cells, taken 360 days after TCRalphabeta/CD19-depleted stem cell transplant. The CDR3 sequence: CASSLSGLAGEGGELFF. CDR3 nucleotide sequence: TGTGCCAGCAGTTTAAGTGGACTAGCGGGGGAAGGCGGGGAGCTGTTTTTT.